This T cell receptor beta chain came from a study of blood T cell repertoires in COVID-19. The overall study: Acute-phase and convalescent COVID-19 samples originated in the United States, Italy and Spain.

Original data processing: Amplification from reference gene primers served as the basis for estimated nucleated cell counts. This table comes from immunoSEQ multiplex PCR, and its TCRdb copy is limited to in-frame clones, with some not included. D and trimming were read from the DNA, whereas the V and J calls and clone size are those reported in that table. In the table there are approximately 150,000 clones, approximately 90% of which are singletons. The germline V gene has CDR1 LNHDA and CDR2 SQIVND (reference sequence). The CDR3 has 16 amino acids. V was clipped by 1 base and J by 7 bases, with 14 bases between them.

The genes are TRBV19 and TRBJ1-6, with a weak D call TRBD1 (6 bases). The clonotype comes from a woman aged 60-70 years with active or convalescent COVID-19. Specimen: peripheral blood. DNA for the CDR3: TGTGCCAGTAGTATAGCCGGGACAAAATCCAATTCACCCCTCCACTTT. Translated: CASSIAGTKSNSPLHF.